Each of the 10 T cell receptor beta chains below was sequenced from the same sample in a study of T cell repertoires in cytomegalovirus infection. Which antigens these TCRs recognize remains unknown. MiXCR was run by TCRdb on the reads, yielding one entry per CDR3 protein. The sample holds about 920,000 distinct CDR3 sequences; roughly 30% are singletons and the top ten take 13%. The source material was cultured CD8+ T cells from PBMCs, sampled from culture after CMV antigen stimulation. These receptors all stem from a human donor in good health (CMV status not recorded). Some clones in this sample may be carry-over from other donors' samples.

The chain has TRBV4-3 and TRBJ2-1, with TRBD2 matching 12 bases. Germline V gene data show CDR1 as LGHNA and CDR2 as YSLEER. J was trimmed by 6 bases and V by 3 bases; bases with no gene match: 3. The CDR3 runs to 15 residues. The CDR3 is CASSHLAGGVNEQFF. In DNA form, the CDR3 reads TGCGCCAGCAGCCACCTAGCGGGGGGGGTCAATGAGCAGTTCTTC.

This clonotype has just a few counts. The chain couples TRBV4-1 to TRBJ1-5, with D unclear. V lost 1 base to trimming and J lost 0 bases, with 13 bases between them. This CDR3 has 17 residues. Germline V lookup: CDR1 MGHRA, CDR2 YSYEKL. CDR3 bases: TGCGCCAGCAGCCAAGGGCCCCCTGGTTATAGCAATCAGCCCCAGCATTTT. Its protein is CASSQGPPGYSNQPQHF.

As regards this clonotype: Given a much more abundant clone one base away, this may be a read error. The gene calls are TRBV7-3 and TRBJ2-1; possibly TRBD1 or TRBD2 for D (5 bases each). CDR1 is SGHTA and CDR2 is FQGTGA in the germline V gene. The CDR3 length is 14 residues. V lost 5 bases and J lost 5, with 13 bases in between. In DNA, the CDR3 is TGTGCCAGCAGCGGGCTAGTGGGGGACAATGAGCAGTTCTTC. Protein product: CASSGLVGDNEQFF.

The table lists this clonotype with many counts. V is TRBV12-3 or TRBV12-4 and J is TRBJ2-6, with 10 bases fitting TRBD1. Trimming cost V 6 bases and J 0 bases; bases outside gene matches: 20. This CDR3 comprises 22 residues. The CDR3 loop reads CASRSTGGSEDHPFSGANVLTF. DNA for the CDR3: TGTGCCAGCAGGTCGACAGGGGGCAGTGAAGATCACCCCTTCTCTGGGGCCAACGTCCTGACTTTC.

This clonotype occurred a few times. V and J are TRBV6-1 and TRBJ2-5, with 7 bases fitting TRBD2. In germline, CDR1 is MNHNS, CDR2 SASEGT. Trimming cost V 4 bases and J 4 bases; bases outside gene matches: 9. The CDR3 is 15 amino acids. CDR3 in amino acids: CASSGGDYSSETQYF. DNA of the CDR3: TGTGCCAGCAGTGGCGGGGACTACTCCTCAGAGACCCAGTACTTC.

This clonotype occurred a few times. This chain links TRBV9 with TRBJ2-2; no clear D gene. There are 12 residues in the CDR3. V dropped 4 bases and J dropped 8 bases, with 9 bases sitting between them. The germline CDR1 and CDR2 sequences are SGDLS and YYNGEE. The CDR3 loop is CASSPAGGELFF. The DNA for the CDR3 is TGTGCCAGCAGCCCCGCAGGAGGGGAGCTGTTTTTT.

There are a few counts of this clonotype. This chain links TRBV6-5 with TRBJ2-7; a weak D match, TRBD1 (5 bases). V was cut by 5 bases and J by 3 bases, with 14 bases left in between. The germline gives CDR1 MNHEY, CDR2 SVGAGI. This CDR3 region has 14 residues. CDR3 sequence reads: CASSGAVVYYEQYF. As DNA, the CDR3 is TGTGCCAGCAGTGGGGCAGTCGTTTACTACGAGCAGTACTTC.

V is TRBV27 and J is TRBJ2-3; 9 positions match TRBD2. Looked up from germline, CDR1 is MNHEY and CDR2 is SMNVEV (reference sequence). The V gene end was trimmed by 6 bases and the J gene end by 7 bases; junction bases not matched to a gene: 11. The CDR3 has 15 amino acids. This CDR3 reads CASRAAGGPLYTQYF. CDR3 sequence (DNA): TGTGCCAGCAGAGCGGCGGGGGGGCCGCTGTATACGCAGTATTTT.

The V gene is TRBV10-3, the J gene TRBJ2-7; D ambiguous. Per the germline V gene, CDR1 is ENHRY and CDR2 is SYGVKD. V was shortened by 8 bases and J by 0 bases, with 8 bases between the two germline ends. CDR3 size: 12 residues. The DNA for the CDR3 is TGTGCCATCGAGGACGGCTCCTACGAGCAGTACTTC. Residues: CAIEDGSYEQYF.

V gene TRBV6-1 combines with J gene TRBJ2-1; D unresolved. V gave up 2 bases and J gave up 3 bases, with 2 bases separating them. Per the germline V gene, CDR1 is MNHNS and CDR2 is SASEGT. This CDR3 has 12 amino acids. This CDR3 reads CASSEIYNEQFF. The DNA of the CDR3 is TGTGCCAGCAGTGAAATCTACAATGAGCAGTTCTTC.